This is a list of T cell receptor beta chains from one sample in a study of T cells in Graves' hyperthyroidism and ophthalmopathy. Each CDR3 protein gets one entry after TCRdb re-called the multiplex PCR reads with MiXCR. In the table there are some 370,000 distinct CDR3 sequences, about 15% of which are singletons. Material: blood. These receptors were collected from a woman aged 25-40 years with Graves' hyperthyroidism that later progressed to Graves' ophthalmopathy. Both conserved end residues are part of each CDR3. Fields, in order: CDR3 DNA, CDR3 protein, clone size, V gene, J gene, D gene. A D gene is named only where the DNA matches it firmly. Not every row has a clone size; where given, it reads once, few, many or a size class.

TGCGCCAGCAGCTTTGGGTACACTGAAGCTTTCTTT	CASSFGYTEAFF	few	TRBV5-1	TRBJ1-1	NA
TGCAGTGCTAGAGATTTACAGGCGGCGGAGATTTATGGCTACACCTTC	CSARDLQAAEIYGYTF	few	TRBV20-1	TRBJ1-2	NA
TGTGCCAGCACCACTTGGACGGGGTCATATGATTCACCCCTCCACTTT	CASTTWTGSYDSPLHF	NA	TRBV28	TRBJ1-6	NA
TGTGCCAGCAGTTACGGTCCGGGATTTGTTGAAGCTTTCTTT	CASSYGPGFVEAFF	NA	TRBV6-2/TRBV6-3	TRBJ1-1	NA
TGCAGCGTTGACCCTAGCGGGAGGGCGGATACGCAGTATTTT	CSVDPSGRADTQYF	NA	TRBV29-1	TRBJ2-3	TRBD2
TGTGCCACCAGCCAAGACAGGGGAACCAACTATGGCTACACCTTC	CATSQDRGTNYGYTF	many	TRBV12-3/TRBV12-4	TRBJ1-2	TRBD1
TGTGCCAGCAGTATCCAAACAGGGGCCTACGAGCAGTACTTC	CASSIQTGAYEQYF	many	TRBV19	TRBJ2-7	TRBD1
TGTGCCAGCTTTAGCGGGCTAGGGGAGACCCAGTACTTC	CASFSGLGETQYF	many	TRBV28	TRBJ2-5	TRBD2
TGTGCCAGCAGCCGACCTGAACGAGCGGGAGGGTCCTACAATGAGCAGTTCTTC	CASSRPERAGGSYNEQFF	NA	TRBV6-1	TRBJ2-1	TRBD2
TGTGCCAGCTCGGCAGGCCTCAATCAGCCCCAGCATTTT	CASSAGLNQPQHF	NA	TRBV6-2/TRBV6-3	TRBJ1-5	NA
TGTGCCAGCAGGCTCCTAGCGGTAGGAACCGGGGAGCTGTTTTTT	CASRLLAVGTGELFF	few	TRBV6-2/TRBV6-3	TRBJ2-2	TRBD2
TGCGCCAGCAGTGACCAAAACTCTGGGGCCAACGTCCTGACTTTC	CASSDQNSGANVLTF	few	TRBV10-1	TRBJ2-6	NA
TGCAGTGCGCCCGGGACTAGCTTTAACGAGCAGTACTTC	CSAPGTSFNEQYF	many	TRBV20-1	TRBJ2-7	TRBD2
TGTGCCAGCAGTTCCAGGGGAAGGACTGAAGCTTTCTTT	CASSSRGRTEAFF	many	TRBV28	TRBJ1-1	NA
TGCGCCAGCAGCTTGGCGGGGGGATGGAATGAGCAGTTCTTC	CASSLAGGWNEQFF	many	TRBV5-1	TRBJ2-1	TRBD2
TGTGCCAGCAGTGATGCTATAGGACCCGGTGTCATAGAGCCCCAGCATTTT	CASSDAIGPGVIEPQHF	many	TRBV6-1	TRBJ1-5	NA
TGTGCCAGCAGCTCTACTCGCGGGGGGGGAACTAATGAAAAACTGTTTTTT	CASSSTRGGGTNEKLFF	many	TRBV5-4	TRBJ1-4	NA
TGCGCCAGCAGCCAGGGCGGACAGGGGGCCTACGAGCAGTACTTC	CASSQGGQGAYEQYF	few	TRBV4-1	TRBJ2-7	TRBD1
TGCAGCGTTGAGGCAGGGGTCCCCTACGAGCAGTACTTC	CSVEAGVPYEQYF	NA	TRBV29-1	TRBJ2-7	NA
TGCAGCGTCCTTGGACAGGAGTGGAATGAAGATACGCAGTATTTT	CSVLGQEWNEDTQYF	many	TRBV29-1	TRBJ2-3	TRBD1
TGTGCCAGCAGCCGTATAGGACAGGGGATCTATGGCTACACCTTC	CASSRIGQGIYGYTF	few	TRBV5-6	TRBJ1-2	TRBD1
TGCGCCAGCAGCCAAGGGGGACTGCAAGAGACCCAGTACTTC	CASSQGGLQETQYF	NA	TRBV4-1	TRBJ2-5	NA
TGTGCCATCAGTCGACTAGCGGGCAACACCGGGGAGCTGTTTTTT	CAISRLAGNTGELFF	NA	TRBV10-3	TRBJ2-2	TRBD2
TGTGCCAGCAGCTTAGGTGTCTCGGGGCCTGGGGTAGATCAGCCCCAGCATTTT	CASSLGVSGPGVDQPQHF	few	TRBV7-8	TRBJ1-5	NA
TGTGCCAGCTCACCCGGACAGCGTAATGAAAAACTGTTTTTT	CASSPGQRNEKLFF	many	TRBV18	TRBJ1-4	NA
TGTGCCTGGAGTTTCGGGGGGCCAGAGACCCAGTACTTC	CAWSFGGPETQYF	NA	TRBV30	TRBJ2-5	NA
TGTGCCAGCAGCCAGTTGGGACAGGCACAAAGAAACACCATATATTTT	CASSQLGQAQRNTIYF	few	TRBV4-2	TRBJ1-3	TRBD1
TGTGCCAGCACAGCAACCGGGGGTTACGAGCAGTACTTC	CASTATGGYEQYF	NA	TRBV2	TRBJ2-7	NA
TGTGCCAGCAGTGATCGGGGGAGCCCTACCTATGGCTACACCTTC	CASSDRGSPTYGYTF	many	TRBV2	TRBJ1-2	NA
TGTGCCAGCAGCTCTAACTACCGGACAGGGATTTATGGCTACACCTTC	CASSSNYRTGIYGYTF	many	TRBV5-6	TRBJ1-2	TRBD1
TGTGCCAGCAGTTTAAAAAGGGTGGGCACCGGGGAGCTGTTTTTT	CASSLKRVGTGELFF	few	TRBV12-3/TRBV12-4	TRBJ2-2	NA
TGTGCCAGCAGTGAAGCAGAAGGGGGCAAGCAGTTCTTC	CASSEAEGGKQFF	many	TRBV2	TRBJ2-1	TRBD1
TGCAGTGCTAGAGAGGAACTTCGCCTTGAGCAGTTCTTC	CSAREELRLEQFF	NA	TRBV20-1	TRBJ2-1	NA
TGTGCCAGCAGCTTAGACACAGGGGCGGAGGAGCAGTACTTC	CASSLDTGAEEQYF	few	TRBV7-6	TRBJ2-7	TRBD1
TGTGCCAGCAGCAGTACCGGGACACACCAAGAGACCCAGTACTTC	CASSSTGTHQETQYF	many	TRBV7-9	TRBJ2-5	NA
TGTGCCAGCAGTTTATCGAAGGGGACAGTACTCTATGGCTACACCTTC	CASSLSKGTVLYGYTF	many	TRBV27	TRBJ1-2	TRBD1
TGTGCCAGCAGTGAGTCGGCCCGTGAGGAGACCCAGTACTTC	CASSESAREETQYF	NA	TRBV6-2/TRBV6-3	TRBJ2-5	NA
TGTGCCAGCAGTTTAAGGCTGAACTCTGGAAACACCATATATTTT	CASSLRLNSGNTIYF	NA	TRBV12-3/TRBV12-4	TRBJ1-3	NA
TGCAGTGCTGCCCGATCCCCCCCAGGAATGGGGGCCGGGGAGCTGTTTTTT	CSAARSPPGMGAGELFF	NA	TRBV20-1	TRBJ2-2	NA
TGCAGCGTTGCGTCTAGCGGGGGTGGGACCGGGGAGCTGTTTTTT	CSVASSGGGTGELFF	many	TRBV29-1	TRBJ2-2	TRBD2
TGTGCCAGCAGCGGGCCCCAGCGGGCCTACAATGAGCAGTTCTTC	CASSGPQRAYNEQFF	few	TRBV7-6	TRBJ2-1	NA
TGCAGTGCTAGAGATGGGAGCAGCTCCTACAATGAGCAGTTCTTC	CSARDGSSSYNEQFF	few	TRBV20-1	TRBJ2-1	NA
TGTGCCAGCAGCAAAACAGGGGTGGTCAAGAACACTGAAGCTTTCTTT	CASSKTGVVKNTEAFF	few	TRBV14	TRBJ1-1	TRBD1
TGTGCCAGCAGCCAAGTTCTGGCCCAGCCCCAGCATTTT	CASSQVLAQPQHF	NA	TRBV4-2	TRBJ1-5	NA
TGTGCTTCGGCCATAGATAGCAATCAGCCCCAGCATTTT	CASAIDSNQPQHF	many	TRBV12-5	TRBJ1-5	NA
TGTGCCAGTAGTCGGCTGGCGGGAGTGATGAAAGGGGAGCTGTTTTTT	CASSRLAGVMKGELFF	many	TRBV19	TRBJ2-2	TRBD2
TGTGCCAGCAGCCAAGATTTCGGGAGCTCTGGGGCCAACGTCCTGACTTTC	CASSQDFGSSGANVLTF	NA	TRBV3-1	TRBJ2-6	NA
TGCGCCTGCCTAGGGGGCACCGGGGAGCTGTTTTTT	CACLGGTGELFF	NA	TRBV4-1	TRBJ2-2	NA
TGCAGTGCTAGAGATTCGGGGAGCTCCTACGAGCAGTACTTC	CSARDSGSSYEQYF	NA	TRBV20-1	TRBJ2-7	NA
TGTGCCAGCAGCCCGGACAGGGGGGCACCCTACGAGCAGTACTTC	CASSPDRGAPYEQYF	NA	TRBV7-8	TRBJ2-7	TRBD1
TGTGCCAGCAGTCCCGGGACAGGGGGCAATTCACCCCTCCACTTT	CASSPGTGGNSPLHF	NA	TRBV6-1	TRBJ1-6	TRBD1
TGCAGTGCTAGCGGGATGGAGACCCAGTACTTC	CSASGMETQYF	many	TRBV20-1	TRBJ2-5	NA
TGTGCCAGCAGTCCTTACGACAGTCTGAAGGTCAATGAGCAGTTCTTC	CASSPYDSLKVNEQFF	many	TRBV27	TRBJ2-1	NA
TGCGCCAGCCGTAAAGGAACTGAAGCTTTCTTT	CASRKGTEAFF	NA	TRBV5-1	TRBJ1-1	NA
TGCAGTGCTAGAGATGAACTAGCGGGGTCCTACGAGCAGTACTTC	CSARDELAGSYEQYF	few	TRBV20-1	TRBJ2-7	TRBD2
TGTGCCAGCAGCTCCGAGCGGGGGAGCACAGATACGCAGTATTTT	CASSSERGSTDTQYF	NA	TRBV7-2	TRBJ2-3	TRBD2
TGTGCCAGCAGCCAAGATGGAGGTACCAATCAGCCCCAGCATTTT	CASSQDGGTNQPQHF	few	TRBV3-1	TRBJ1-5	NA
TGTGCCACCAGTGACCCAACAGGGGACTATGGCTACACCTTC	CATSDPTGDYGYTF	many	TRBV24-1	TRBJ1-2	TRBD1